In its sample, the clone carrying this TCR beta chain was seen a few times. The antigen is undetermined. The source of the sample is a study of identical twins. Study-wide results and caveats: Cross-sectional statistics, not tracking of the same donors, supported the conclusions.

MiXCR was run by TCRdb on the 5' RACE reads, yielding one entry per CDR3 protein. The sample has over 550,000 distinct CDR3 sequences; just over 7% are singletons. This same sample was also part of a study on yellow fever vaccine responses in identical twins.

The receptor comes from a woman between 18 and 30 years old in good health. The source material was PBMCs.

CDR3 bases: TGTGCCAGCAGACCTCCAGGGGGCGGCAACACCGGGGAGCTGTTTTTT. It encodes CASRPPGGGNTGELFF. J is TRBJ2-2 and V is TRBV7-9, with TRBD1 matching over 8 bases. V was pared by 6 bases and J by 2 bases, with 8 bases of the junction left unmatched. The CDR3 covers 16 residues. Germline V gene lookup returns CDR1 SEHNR and CDR2 FQNEAQ (reference sequence).